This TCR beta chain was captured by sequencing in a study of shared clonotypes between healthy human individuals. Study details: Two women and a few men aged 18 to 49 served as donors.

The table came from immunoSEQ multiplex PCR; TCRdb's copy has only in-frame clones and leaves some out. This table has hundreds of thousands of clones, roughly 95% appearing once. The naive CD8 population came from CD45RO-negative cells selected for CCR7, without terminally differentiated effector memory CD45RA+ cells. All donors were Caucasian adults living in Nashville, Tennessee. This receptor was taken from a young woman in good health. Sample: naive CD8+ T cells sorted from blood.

The CDR3 DNA reads TGTGCCAGCAGCCCCGGTGGGCTAGCGGGGGCCGCTTCATCAGATACGCAGTATTTT. Protein: CASSPGGLAGAASSDTQYF. The chain has TRBV11-3 and TRBJ2-3, with 10 bases that match TRBD2. The V gene's germline CDR1 is SGHNT and CDR2 YENEEA. V gave up 5 bases and J gave up 4 bases; unmatched junction bases: 18. This CDR3 contains 19 residues.